This T cell receptor (beta chain) comes out of a study of blood T cell repertoires in COVID-19. Background on the study: Some COVID-19 samples were acute and others convalescent; all came from the United States, Italy and Spain. The cDNA or gDNA used as material had been derived from T cells, B-cell-depleted T cells, or PBMCs.

As originally analysed: The assay estimated nucleated cells by amplifying reference gene primers. The protocol was immunoSEQ multiplex PCR, while the TCRdb copy is restricted to in-frame clones and leaves out a portion. The V and J calls and clone size were taken over from that table, and D and trimming were inferred from the DNA. The sample has roughly 250,000 clones, 65% to 85% seen once; the top ten hold 4.4%. The CDR3 loop spans 14 amino acids. Germline V gene lookup returns CDR1 PRHDT and CDR2 FYEKMQ (reference sequence). Trimming pared 5 bases from V and 1 base from J, leaving 11 bases between.

This clonotype originated in a man in his fifties with active or convalescent COVID-19. The chain uses TRBV13 and TRBJ1-1; a weak D match, TRBD1 (5 bases). Source material: peripheral blood. This chain's CDR3 is CASSLGRRNTEAFF. The DNA for the CDR3 is TGTGCCAGCAGCCTGGGGCGGAGGAACACTGAAGCTTTCTTT.